This T cell receptor (beta chain) comes out of a study of T cell repertoires in cytomegalovirus infection. Across the study: Researchers turned to recently identified HLA-C-restricted CMV epitopes as well as well-studied HLA-B-restricted ones.

This clonotype was seen only a few times. Its cognate antigen is unknown. Study-level findings and limits: CMV-specific HLA-C-restricted TCR beta clonotypes dominated the ex vivo response.

MiXCR, run by TCRdb on the reads, gives a single entry per CDR3 protein. The sample includes approximately 300,000 distinct CDR3 sequences, 20% to 25% of them seen just once. This CDR3 is built from 16 residues. Germline trimming cut 4 bases from V and 2 bases from J; bases unmatched to any gene: 8. The germline CDR1 and CDR2 sequences are ENHRY and SYGVKD. The sequence was obtained from a human donor in good health (CMV status not recorded). Some clones in this sample may be carry-over from other donors' samples. The material was cultured PBMCs, obtained from culture after CMV antigen stimulation. The gene calls are TRBV10-3 and TRBJ2-1; 7 bases match TRBD2. The CDR3: CAISGEGTGTYNEQFF. CDR3 DNA sequence: TGTGCCATCAGTGGGGAGGGGACTGGCACCTACAATGAGCAGTTCTTC.